This TCR beta chain was obtained from a study of blood T cell repertoires in COVID-19. Study background: Italy, Spain and the United States were the sources of the convalescent and acute COVID-19 samples. The analysed material was cDNA or gDNA that came from T cells, B-cell-depleted T cells, or PBMCs.

Study processing details: Using reference gene primer amplification, nucleated cell counts were estimated. The assay was immunoSEQ multiplex PCR, and TCRdb's table has in-frame clones only and misses some. Clone size and the V and J calls come from that table; the DNA yielded D and trimming. Of a few hundred thousand clones listed, around four fifths are singletons. CDR3 length equals 15 residues. Germline loops: CDR1 SGHRS, CDR2 YFSETQ. V was shortened by 3 bases and J by 4 bases, with 13 bases between the two germline ends. The chain recombines TRBV5-1 with TRBJ2-2, with TRBD1 as a possible D gene (5 bases). The clonotype was recovered from a woman between 45 and 65 years old with active or convalescent COVID-19. The sequencing input was peripheral blood. CDR3 residues: CASSSQGLGTGELFF. In nucleotides, the CDR3 is TGCGCCAGCAGCTCTCAGGGTTTGGGCACCGGGGAGCTGTTTTTT.